The 21 T cell receptor beta chains below come from one sample, sequenced in a study of T cell repertoires in cytomegalovirus infection. Which antigens these TCRs recognize remains unknown. TCRdb reprocessed the reads via MiXCR and lists one record per CDR3 protein. The sample has 25,000 to 35,000 distinct CDR3 sequences, around a fifth seen once. The material sequenced was CD8+ T cells from cultured PBMCs, taken from culture after CMV antigen stimulation. All receptors come from a human donor in good health (CMV status not recorded). Some clones in this sample may be carry-over from other donors' samples.

This chain uses TRBV7-8 with TRBJ2-1, with 7 bases matching TRBD1. The CDR3 is 14 residues long. V shed 2 bases, J shed 7 bases, and the junction held 5 bases outside the gene matches. Germline V gives CDR1 SGHVS, CDR2 FQNEAQ. CDR3 protein: CASSLKGARNEQFF. CDR3 bases: TGTGCCAGCAGCTTAAAGGGGGCGAGGAATGAGCAGTTCTTC.

CDR3 DNA sequence: TGTGCCAGCACCGACCCCCCAGGGTTGAGTGAGCAGTTCTTC. As protein: CASTDPPGLSEQFF. The chain recombines TRBV6-8 with TRBJ2-1, with D perhaps TRBD1 (5 bases). Germline V CDR1 and CDR2: MNHGY, SAAAGT. Trimming removed 7 bases from V and 9 bases from J, with 19 bases in between. The CDR3 totals 14 residues.

This rearrangement joins TRBV10-2 to TRBJ2-1; 14 bases map to TRBD2. Trimming cost V 8 bases and J 1 base; bases outside gene matches: 7. The CDR3 extends over 17 amino acids. Germline V gene lookup returns CDR1 WSHSY and CDR2 SAAADI. The CDR3 loop is CASGRLAGGPSYNEQFF. The CDR3 DNA reads TGCGCCAGCGGAAGACTAGCGGGAGGGCCGTCCTACAATGAGCAGTTCTTC.

The chain couples TRBV6-5 to TRBJ2-7; 8 nucleotides agree with TRBD1. From germline, CDR1 is MNHEY and CDR2 SVGAGI. With 0 bases clipped from V and 5 bases from J, the junction kept 6 bases outside the gene matches. The CDR3 spans 15 residues. The CDR3 nucleotides read TGTGCCAGCAGTTACTCGGAGGACAGGGCCCACGAGCAGTACTTC. Encoded protein: CASSYSEDRAHEQYF.

This clonotype was seen at least ten times. The J gene is TRBJ1-4, the V gene TRBV28, with D perhaps matching TRBD1 (5 bases). This CDR3 contains 12 residues. Germline V gene lookup returns CDR1 MDHEN and CDR2 SYDVKM. V was clipped by 6 bases and J by 7 bases, with 9 bases between them. Here the CDR3 reads CASSRTREKLFF. The CDR3 DNA reads TGTGCCAGCAGCCGGACACGTGAAAAACTGTTTTTT.

This clonotype was detected a few times. J is TRBJ2-1 and V is TRBV10-3, with D uncertain. Germline-derived CDR1 and CDR2 are ENHRY and SYGVKD. This CDR3 region has 13 residues. The germline V and J ends were trimmed by 4 bases and 4 bases, with 8 bases remaining between them. The CDR3: CAISAEEYNEQFF. The CDR3 nucleotides read TGTGCCATCAGTGCCGAGGAGTACAATGAGCAGTTCTTC.

This clonotype was found a few times. V usage is TRBV5-4 and J usage is TRBJ2-5; possibly TRBD1 or TRBD2 for D (6 bases each). The CDR3 has 13 residues. Per the germline V gene, CDR1 is SGHNT and CDR2 is YYREEE (reference sequence). Trimming stripped 4 bases from V and 7 bases from J, with 14 bases between. The CDR3 DNA reads as TGTGCCAGCAGCACCACCGGAGGGGGGACCCAGTACTTC. It specifies CASSTTGGGTQYF.

V usage is TRBV27 and J usage is TRBJ2-1; D assignment may be TRBD1 or TRBD2 (5 bases each). V lost 3 bases and J 10 bases, leaving 16 bases between the germline ends. The CDR3 is made up of 14 amino acids. Germline CDR1 reads MNHEY; CDR2 reads SMNVEV (reference sequence). The CDR3 here is CASSFEGRRREQFF. The CDR3 region has the DNA TGTGCCAGCAGTTTTGAGGGGCGGCGACGGGAGCAGTTCTTC.

V usage is TRBV7-3 and J usage is TRBJ2-3, with 14 positions matching TRBD2. The V gene's germline CDR1 is SGHTA and CDR2 FQGTGA. The CDR3 is made up of 16 amino acids. V lost 5 bases and J lost 4; bases outside the gene matches: 5. The CDR3 DNA follows: TGTGCCAGCAGCCCTTGGACTAGCGGGAGGTCAGATACGCAGTATTTT. Translation gives CASSPWTSGRSDTQYF.

CDR3 sequence (DNA): TGTGCCAGCAGCGTGACAGGGAATCAGCCCCAGCATTTT. Translating gives CASSVTGNQPQHF. The rearrangement joins TRBV5-6 to TRBJ1-5, with 7 bases identical to TRBD1. Unmatched junction bases numbered 2, after V lost 4 bases and J lost 4 bases. CDR3 length equals 13 residues. Germline loops: CDR1 SGHDT, CDR2 YYEEEE.

This clonotype was observed many times. The rearrangement uses TRBV4-3 and TRBJ2-5, with TRBD2 matching over 9 bases. This CDR3 is built from 15 residues. The trim removed 0 bases at V and 5 bases at J, leaving 4 bases unmatched. Germline V gene lookup returns CDR1 LGHNA and CDR2 YSLEER. The chain's CDR3 is CASSQDVTSGETQYF. The CDR3 DNA sequence: TGCGCCAGCAGCCAAGATGTTACTAGCGGGGAGACCCAGTACTTC.

This clonotype showed up many times. This rearrangement joins TRBV27 to TRBJ2-6, with 9 bases fitting TRBD1. Germline CDR1 is MNHEY and CDR2 is SMNVEV (reference sequence). Trimming at V came to 5 bases and at J to 1 base, leaving 6 bases not matched to a gene. CDR3 length equals 17 residues. DNA of the CDR3: TGTGCCAGCAGTCCCGACAGGGGGAGATCTGGGGCCAACGTCCTGACTTTC. Its protein product is CASSPDRGRSGANVLTF.

This clonotype was observed a few times. The chain is built from TRBV6-8 and TRBJ1-6, with a weak D call TRBD1 (5 bases). Germline assignment: CDR1 MNHGY and CDR2 SAAAGT. The CDR3 totals 16 residues. The V gene lost 0 bases and the J gene lost 8 bases, with 14 bases spanning the gap. CDR3 amino acids: CASSYSSGGIDSPLHF. The CDR3 coding sequence is TGTGCCAGCAGTTACTCGTCGGGGGGAATCGATTCACCCCTCCACTTT.

This clonotype occurred a few times. The chain recombines TRBV7-2 with TRBJ1-1; 8 nucleotides agree with TRBD1. Germline lookup yields CDR1 SGHTA and CDR2 FQGNSA. J lost 7 bases, V lost 5 bases, and 12 bases had no gene match. The CDR3 is 15 residues long. CDR3 DNA: TGTGCCAGCAGCACAGCGGACAGGGTCTCGGATGAAGCTTTCTTT. Amino acids: CASSTADRVSDEAFF.

This clonotype showed up just a few times. The V call is TRBV7-6, the J call TRBJ2-1; D is unresolved. In germline, CDR1 is SGHVS, CDR2 FNYEAQ. The CDR3 totals 12 residues. V shed 5 bases and J shed 7 bases, with 9 bases lying between them. CDR3 nucleotides: TGTGCCAGCAGCACGCTAGGGAATGAGCAGTTCTTC. It translates to CASSTLGNEQFF.

This clonotype was observed a handful of times. V and J are TRBV6-8 and TRBJ2-7; D might be TRBD2 (6 bases). CDR1 is MNHGY, CDR2 SAAAGT, per germline. This CDR3 has 13 amino acids. The V and J ends lost 5 bases and 4 bases respectively, with 12 bases between them. The CDR3 spells CASSLGEEYEQYF. DNA for the CDR3: TGTGCCAGCAGTCTTGGGGAGGAATACGAGCAGTACTTC.

This clonotype turned up a few times. J is TRBJ1-2 and V is TRBV7-9; unclear D gene. The length of the CDR3 is 16 residues. CDR1 SEHNR and CDR2 FQNEAQ come from the germline V gene (reference sequence). The germline V and J ends were trimmed by 4 bases and 5 bases, with 20 bases remaining between them. The CDR3 coding sequence is TGTGCCAGCAGCTCTCCTCAATTCGACCGACGGTATGGCTACACCTTC. This translates into CASSSPQFDRRYGYTF.

The chain is built from TRBV20-1 and TRBJ2-4, with 11 bases identical to TRBD1. CDR3 length: 18 residues. The J segment lost 0 bases and the V segment lost 5 bases, leaving 12 bases of the junction unmatched. Germline V gives CDR1 DFQATT, CDR2 SNEGSKA (reference sequence). CDR3 residues: CSAQPGQGDLIAKNIQYF. The CDR3 DNA sequence: TGCAGTGCTCAGCCGGGACAGGGGGACCTAATAGCCAAAAACATTCAGTACTTC.

This clonotype was observed a handful of times. The chain joins TRBV7-6 to TRBJ1-1; 9 bases map to TRBD1. The CDR3 contains 15 residues. The J segment lost 4 bases and the V segment lost 5 bases, leaving 8 bases of the junction unmatched. CDR1 is SGHVS and CDR2 is FNYEAQ in the germline V gene. The CDR3 here is CASSPPGQGSTEAFF. The DNA of the CDR3 is TGTGCCAGCAGCCCTCCGGGACAGGGAAGCACTGAAGCTTTCTTT.

CDR3 sequence: CASSPTGTTDTQYF. The CDR3 DNA reads TGTGCCAGCAGCCCCACAGGGACCACAGATACGCAGTATTTT. V is TRBV7-8 and J is TRBJ2-3; D might be TRBD1 (6 bases). The germline V gene encodes CDR1 SGHVS and CDR2 FQNEAQ. Trimming stripped 5 bases from V and 2 bases from J, with 11 bases between. The CDR3 covers 14 residues. Full variable domain (rest looked up from reference TRBV7-8 and TRBJ2-3): GAGVSQSPRYKVAKRGQDVALRCDPISGHVSLFWYQQALGQGPEFLTYFQNEAQLDKSGLPSDRFFAERPEGSVSTLKIQRTQQEDSAVYLCASSPTGTTDTQYFGPGTRLTVL.

This chain connects TRBV28 to TRBJ2-7; 8 nucleotides agree with TRBD1. Germline V gene data show CDR1 as MDHEN and CDR2 as SYDVKM. CDR3 size: 15 residues. The trim removed 0 bases at V and 5 bases at J, leaving 6 bases unmatched. CDR3 loop: CASSLWGETGDEQYF. The CDR3 coding sequence is TGTGCCAGCAGTTTATGGGGAGAGACAGGGGACGAGCAGTACTTC.